This TCR beta chain appears in the sequencing data of a study of blood T cell repertoires in COVID-19. Study details: The analysed material was cDNA or gDNA that came from T cells, B-cell-depleted T cells, or PBMCs.

Per the original methods: Reference gene primer amplification gave nucleated cell count estimates. Profiled with immunoSEQ multiplex PCR; TCRdb holds only in-frame clones, not every one. D and trimming were read from the DNA, whereas the V and J calls and clone size are those reported in that table. The data hold roughly 200,000 clones, with approximately 86% observed a single time. CDR3 length equals 14 residues. V was pared by 4 bases and J by 1 base, with 2 bases of the junction left unmatched. The germline CDR1 and CDR2 sequences are ENHRY and SYGVKD. The chain carries TRBV10-3 and TRBJ2-5, with TRBD1 matching over 8 bases. Sequencing was performed on peripheral blood. The sequence was collected from a young man with active or convalescent COVID-19. CDR3 region: CAISGTGIQETQYF. The CDR3 nucleotides read TGTGCCATCAGTGGGACAGGGATCCAAGAGACCCAGTACTTC.